A selection of T cell receptor beta chains follows, all from one sample in a study of response to subunit inactivated influenza vaccine. Via MiXCR, TCRdb re-called the RT-PCR reads, giving one row per CDR3 protein. The repertoire holds 450,000 to 700,000 distinct CDR3 sequences, with 11% to 15% as singletons. The source material was PBMCs from blood, sampled less than 13 days after vaccination. These receptors all stem from a man in his fifties or sixties who received an inactivated influenza vaccine. The CDR3 runs from the conserved cysteine through the conserved F or W. D genes are given only for firm matches. Not every row has a clone size; where given, it reads once, few, many or a size class.

>TRBV7-8|TRBD1|TRBJ2-7|-
TGTGCCAGCAGCCCCAGACAGGGTGGAGAGCAGTACTTC
CASSPRQGGEQYF
>TRBV15|-|TRBJ1-1|few
TGTGCCACCAGCAGAGATGGGCTGAACACTGAAGCTTTCTTT
CATSRDGLNTEAFF
>TRBV20-1|-|TRBJ2-5|-
TGCAGTGCTAGAAGACTTGAGGCTCTGGAGACCCAGTACTTC
CSARRLEALETQYF
>TRBV2|-|TRBJ1-5|many
TGTGCCAGCAGTGGATCGGAAAATCAGCCCCAGCATTTT
CASSGSENQPQHF
>TRBV7-2|-|TRBJ1-2|few
TGTGCCAGCAGCCCCGCTTTTTCCGCCGCCTATGGCTACACCTTC
CASSPAFSAAYGYTF
>TRBV20-1|-|TRBJ1-3|few
TGCAGTGCTAGGGGGTCGGGAGGTTCTGGAAACACCATATATTTT
CSARGSGGSGNTIYF
>TRBV15|-|TRBJ2-7|few
TGTGCCACCAGCAGAGATAGGGACTTAGTCGGCGAGCAGTACTTC
CATSRDRDLVGEQYF
>TRBV7-2|-|TRBJ2-7|few
TGTGCCAGCAGCTTAGAATCAGTTTCGGGTAGCTACGAGCAGTACTTC
CASSLESVSGSYEQYF
>TRBV11-1|TRBD1|TRBJ1-1|few
TGTGCCAGCACCCCACAGGGGGACGACACTGAAGCTTTCTTT
CASTPQGDDTEAFF
>TRBV7-2|TRBD2|TRBJ2-5|many
TGTGCCAGCAGCTTGGGACTAGCGAGTCAAGAGACCCAGTACTTC
CASSLGLASQETQYF
>TRBV6-1|TRBD2|TRBJ2-2|few
TGTGCCAGCAGACGAAGCGGGGGAGCGAACACCGGGGAGCTGTTTTTT
CASRRSGGANTGELFF
>TRBV20-1|-|TRBJ1-4|-
TGCAGTGCTAGGGACAGCCCGAATGAAAAACTGTTTTTT
CSARDSPNEKLFF
>TRBV12-3/TRBV12-4|-|TRBJ1-2|many
TGTGCCAGCACCGCAAGCGTGAGCCACTATGGCTACACCTTC
CASTASVSHYGYTF
>TRBV7-9|-|TRBJ2-1|-
TGTGCCAGCAGCCTCCCCTCAGGCAGGGAGCAGTTCTTC
CASSLPSGREQFF
>TRBV11-2|TRBD1|TRBJ1-2|few
TGTGCCAGCAGCTTAGCCCCACAGGGGGTATACTATGGCTACACCTTC
CASSLAPQGVYYGYTF
>TRBV5-1|-|TRBJ1-4|few
TGCGCCAGCAGCTTGGGCAGGGACGGTGAAAAACTGTTTTTT
CASSLGRDGEKLFF
>TRBV18|-|TRBJ2-7|once
TGTGCCAGCTCACTACTAGGGGGAGTTTACGAGCAGTACTTC
CASSLLGGVYEQYF
>TRBV12-3/TRBV12-4|TRBD1|TRBJ1-1|many
TGTGCCAGCACCCTCCAACGACAGGGCACTGAAGCTTTCTTT
CASTLQRQGTEAFF
>TRBV20-1|-|TRBJ1-2|few
TGCAGTGCTAGATACAGGGACCTCTATGGCTACACCTTC
CSARYRDLYGYTF
>TRBV7-9|-|TRBJ1-1|-
TGTGCCAGCAGCCAAACGGAACGGGCTTTCTTT
CASSQTERAFF
>TRBV6-1|-|TRBJ1-1|few
TGTGCCAGCAGGAGGGGTGGCGGTACTGAAGCTTTCTTT
CASRRGGGTEAFF
>TRBV24-1|-|TRBJ2-7|few
TGTGCCACCAGTGATTCGGGCACCACCTACGAGCAGTACTTC
CATSDSGTTYEQYF
>TRBV18|-|TRBJ2-7|-
TGTGCCAGCTCACCTTCCAGGTCTGGGTCCTACGAGCAGTACTTC
CASSPSRSGSYEQYF
>TRBV10-2|-|TRBJ2-1|few
TGCGCCAGCAGTGAGGGCGGAAGGCTAGCCAACAATGAGCAGTTCTTC
CASSEGGRLANNEQFF
>TRBV5-1|-|TRBJ1-1|-
TGCGCCAGCAGACATGGCAACACTGAAGCTTTCTTT
CASRHGNTEAFF
>TRBV12-3/TRBV12-4|-|TRBJ1-5|-
TGTGCCAGCAGCGCGACTCAGGGGACCCAGCATTTT
CASSATQGTQHF
>TRBV29-1|-|TRBJ2-3|few
TGCAGCGTTGAAATCTTGGCAAGGGGTTTTTCAGATACGCAGTATTTT
CSVEILARGFSDTQYF
>TRBV3-1|-|TRBJ1-4|-
TGTGCCAGCAGCGCTTTCGGGGCAAATAATGAAAAACTGTTTTTT
CASSAFGANNEKLFF
>TRBV29-1|-|TRBJ2-2|-
TGCAGCGTTAGCCGACAGAACACCGGGGAGCTGTTTTTT
CSVSRQNTGELFF
>TRBV20-1|TRBD2|TRBJ2-3|-
TGCTGTGCTAGAGATCTCGCCGAGCGGGGCACCACAGATACGCAGTATTTT
CCARDLAERGTTDTQYF
>TRBV7-2|TRBD1|TRBJ2-7|few
TGTGCCAGCAGCTTAGTCGCAGGGGGCCCTAAATCCTACGAGCAGTACTTC
CASSLVAGGPKSYEQYF
>TRBV30|TRBD2|TRBJ2-1|few
TGTGCCTGTCAACTAGCGGGAGGAGGGCACAATGAGCAGTTCTTC
CACQLAGGGHNEQFF
>TRBV5-1|TRBD1|TRBJ2-3|many
TGCGCCAGCAGCTTGGATGGGACAGGGGAACGGGATACGCAGTATTTT
CASSLDGTGERDTQYF
>TRBV19|TRBD2|TRBJ2-5|-
TGTGCCAGTAGTACGGGACTAGCGGGAGGAGAGACCCAGTACTTC
CASSTGLAGGETQYF
>TRBV28|TRBD1|TRBJ2-7|many
TGTGCCAGCAGTTTAGGAGACAGGGGACACGAGCAGTACTTC
CASSLGDRGHEQYF
>TRBV12-3/TRBV12-4|-|TRBJ2-1|few
TGTGCCAGCGGCAGGGAGCAGTTCTTC
CASGREQFF
>TRBV5-1|-|TRBJ1-1|-
TGCGCCAGCAGCCCGGAATTAGGACTAGCTGGCGGCGACGAAGCTTTCTTT
CASSPELGLAGGDEAFF
>TRBV4-3|-|TRBJ2-2|-
TGCGCCAGCAGCCAAGATGTGAGGGGTCCCGGGGAGCTGTTTTTT
CASSQDVRGPGELFF
>TRBV15|TRBD1|TRBJ2-1|-
TGTGCCACCAGGTCCGGGACAGGGAGGTCTCGGAGCTACAATGAGCAGTTCTTC
CATRSGTGRSRSYNEQFF
>TRBV12-3/TRBV12-4|TRBD2|TRBJ2-3|many
TGTGCCAGCAGTCTCAAAACCGGGACTACGAAATCCCCAGATACGCAGTATTTT
CASSLKTGTTKSPDTQYF
>TRBV24-1|-|TRBJ2-7|-
TGTGCCACCAGCGCCGGGTCGCAGATATACTTC
CATSAGSQIYF
>TRBV3-1|TRBD1|TRBJ1-5|-
TGTGCCAGCAGCCGAGGGACAGCGGGGAACCAGCCCCAGCATTTT
CASSRGTAGNQPQHF
>TRBV10-3|TRBD1|TRBJ2-5|-
TGTGCCATCAGTGAGTACGACAGGGGAGAGACCCAGTACTTC
CAISEYDRGETQYF
>TRBV20-1|TRBD2|TRBJ2-4|-
TGCTGTGCTAGTTGGCTAGCGGGAGAAGCCAAAAACATTCAGTACTTC
CCASWLAGEAKNIQYF